This T cell receptor beta chain was captured in a study of MAIT cells during Salmonella Paratyphi A infection listed by TCRdb under 2017. The junction shows trimming of 4 bases on V and 4 bases on J, and the gene matches do not reach 12 bases of it. Per the germline V gene, MRHNA is the CDR1 and SNTAGT is the CDR2. Spanning cysteine to phenylalanine, the CDR3 consists of 17 amino acids. The retained sequence is limited to the CDR3, 51 bases, with the frame set at the first base. On this clonotype: No cognate antigen has been identified for it. No base-level quality is on record; no much larger clone is a single base apart.

The library came from 5' RACE. TCRbeta was amplified in two rounds of PCR using Phusion High-Fidelity polymerase, and the primers added sample-specific barcodes. TCRbeta libraries were made through template-switch cDNA synthesis using SMARTScribe reverse transcriptase and a TRBC-specific primer. After barcoding, samples were pooled and then prepared using the NEBNext Ultra DNA Library Prep Kit for Illumina. Sequencing of libraries was performed on an Illumina MiSeq with the MiSeq reagent kit v2, 300 cycles. The published analysis was carried out like this. Reads were demultiplexed by barcode with Jemultiplexer and were aligned with MiTCR using default parameters. VDJtools removed non-functional sequences, and clonotypes were defined by amino acid sequence, with clonotype frequencies based on assigned sequence reads. In the clonal space homeostasis analysis, clonotypes were binned by frequency as over-represented (0.05-1), large, medium and small. The public sequencing data were trimmed at Q25 with fastp and processed into clonotypes with MiXCR by TCRdb, which kept only in-frame beta chains. A single entry per CDR3 protein holds the most common genes and DNA from its merged rows. The V and J calls here are based on TCRdb, not the publication. The sample table holds 450 to 550 distinct CDR3 sequences, of which about 44% were seen once. The ten biggest clones cover roughly two fifths of the sample.

Results the study describes overall, beyond this receptor: Although the availability of volunteer samples limited sample sizes, the sizes were judged adequate for detecting differences between groups. Compared with healthy controls, diagnosed volunteers had more expansion or contraction among the top five MAIT clonotypes (about 0.54 versus 0.13), suggesting that infection reshaped the repertoire. MAIT TRBV usage was oligoclonal, favouring TRBV20 and TRBV6, and appeared unchanged by infection.

Read against the paper, the sample's time point label means: healthy control first sampling. MAIT cells were defined as Valpha7.2+ CD161+ T cells and were identified and sorted by flow cytometry. The healthy adult controls were either laboratory volunteers or leukocyte cones obtained from the national blood and transplant service. For RNA extraction, between about 5,000 and 11,000 MAIT cells from each sample were sorted straight into RNAqueous-Micro lysis buffer. To check how stable the MAIT repertoire is, unchallenged healthy controls gave two samples spaced more than 20 days apart. Lymphoprep gradient centrifugation was used to isolate peripheral blood mononuclear cells from both the blood samples and the leukocyte cones. Cells were sorted on either a BD FACSAria Fusion or a BD FACSAria III sorter.

The receptor's source is an adult in good health. Sequences were obtained from MAIT cells from blood. In this chain, TRBV6-4 is recombined with TRBJ2-1; TRBD2 aligns with 8 central bases. The DNA is TGTGCCAGCAGTGCTAGAGGGGAGGGACTAGATTACAATGAGCAGTTCTTC. This is translated as CASSARGEGLDYNEQFF.